The 3 T cell receptor beta chains presented below share a single source sample, sequenced in a study of T-cell memory formation after mild COVID-19. TCRdb used MiXCR to reprocess the 5' RACE reads, holding one entry per CDR3 protein. Of some 600,000 distinct CDR3 sequences in the sample, 15% to 20% were seen once. The source material was PBMCs or a T cell subset sorted from them (not recorded which). All receptors come from an adult woman who had mild COVID-19 (a few samples of this study predate the infection). Cell type and time point are not known.

This sequence joins TRBV4-3 and TRBJ2-1, with D possibly called TRBD1 or TRBD2 (5 bases each). V was cut by 0 bases and J by 9 bases, with 9 bases left in between. The CDR3 loop spans 13 amino acids. Germline V gives CDR1 LGHNA, CDR2 YSLEER. Here the CDR3 reads CASSQDSRGEQFF. The CDR3 DNA sequence: TGCGCCAGCAGCCAAGATTCGAGGGGTGAGCAGTTCTTC.

The CDR3 bases are TGTGCCAGCAGTTTCTTCAAGGTGAACACAGATACGCAGTATTTT. Amino acid sequence: CASSFFKVNTDTQYF. The chain has TRBV12-3 or TRBV12-4 and TRBJ2-3; D ambiguous. Deletions cut 3 bases from V and 2 bases from J, with 12 bases between. The CDR3 loop spans 15 amino acids.

This sequence joins TRBV9 and TRBJ2-5; unclear D gene. Trimming stripped 0 bases from V and 0 bases from J, with 12 bases between. This CDR3 has 16 amino acids. Germline CDR1 SGDLS, CDR2 YYNGEE. CDR3 in amino acids: CASSVGKSPYQETQYF. DNA of the CDR3: TGTGCCAGCAGCGTAGGAAAGTCCCCGTACCAAGAGACCCAGTACTTC.